A selection of T cell receptor beta chains follows, all from one sample in a study of technical replicates of blood from a handful of donors. Here immunoSEQ multiplex PCR was the method, and the copy in TCRdb shows in-frame clones only, minus some. The data show 72,000 or so clones, 80% to 95% seen once. Sequencing was carried out using T cells isolated from PBMCs. These receptors all come from a human donor in good health. The CDR3 runs from the conserved cysteine through the conserved F or W. Fields, in order: V gene, D gene, clone size, J gene, CDR3 DNA, CDR3 protein. D genes are given only for firm matches. Expanded clones get a size class; other rows say once, few or many, or leave the size out.

TRBV29-1	TRBD1	-	TRBJ1-1	TGCAGCGTTGATACAGGGGGTCTAAGGACTGAAGCTTTCTTT	CSVDTGGLRTEAFF
TRBV15	-	-	TRBJ2-1	TGTGCCACCAGCAGAGATCAGGACTTCCGGGAGTTCTTC	CATSRDQDFREFF
TRBV10-3	-	-	TRBJ1-1	TGTGCCATCAGTGAGTCGCGGGGGAGGATCGGAGCTTTCTTT	CAISESRGRIGAFF
TRBV28	TRBD2	-	TRBJ2-7	TGTGCCAGCAGTTTAAGAGCTAGCGGGAGGGTCGACGAGCAGTACTTC	CASSLRASGRVDEQYF
TRBV4-2	-	once	TRBJ2-1	TGTGCCAGCGATACCGGGACTGACTACAATGAGCAGTTCTTC	CASDTGTDYNEQFF
TRBV6-5	-	-	TRBJ2-1	TGTGCCAGCAGTTACGTGGGAGTGACCCCCAATGAGCAGTTCTTC	CASSYVGVTPNEQFF
TRBV11-3	-	-	TRBJ2-3	TGTGCCAGCAGCTTAGGATTAGCGGCAATGGCAGATACGCAGTATTTT	CASSLGLAAMADTQYF
TRBV4-1	-	-	TRBJ1-2	TGCGCCAGCAGCCAAGATCTCAGGACTGCTAACTATGGCTACACCTTC	CASSQDLRTANYGYTF
TRBV11-2	-	-	TRBJ2-7	TGTGCCAGCAGCAGAACAGGAAACGAGCAGTACTTC	CASSRTGNEQYF
TRBV10-3	-	-	TRBJ2-7	TGTGCCATCAGTGACGAGCTCTCCTACGAGCAGTACTTC	CAISDELSYEQYF
TRBV9	-	few	TRBJ1-1	TGTGCCAGCAGCGTAGCAGTTATGAACACTGAAGCTTTCTTT	CASSVAVMNTEAFF
TRBV18	TRBD1	-	TRBJ1-3	TGTGCCAGCTCACCACTTAACCCCGGGACAGGCTCTGGAAACACCATATATTTT	CASSPLNPGTGSGNTIYF
TRBV10-3	TRBD2	-	TRBJ2-7	TGTGCCATCAGTGAATCTAGCGGAATGACCTACGAGCAGTACTTC	CAISESSGMTYEQYF
TRBV6-6	-	-	TRBJ2-7	TGTGCCAGCGGAGAGTACGAGCAGTACTTC	CASGEYEQYF
TRBV6-1	-	-	TRBJ2-1	TGTGCCAGCAGTGAAGCGTTGACACCCCCAGACAATGAGCAGTTCTTC	CASSEALTPPDNEQFF
TRBV7-8	-	-	TRBJ2-2	TGTGCCAGCAGCCTCACAACGAACACCGGGGAGCTGTTTTTT	CASSLTTNTGELFF
TRBV19	-	-	TRBJ1-1	TGTGCCAGTAGTATACCACAGAACACTGAAGCTTTCTTT	CASSIPQNTEAFF
TRBV28	-	-	TRBJ2-6	TGTGCCAGCAGGGGCACTGGGGCCAACGTCCTGACTTTC	CASRGTGANVLTF
TRBV5-5	-	few	TRBJ1-1	TGTGCCAGCAGCTTGGCAGGGGCCCTGGAAGCTTTCTTT	CASSLAGALEAFF
TRBV19	-	-	TRBJ1-2	TGTGCCAGTACCCGACAGCTTGATAACTATGGCTACACCTTC	CASTRQLDNYGYTF